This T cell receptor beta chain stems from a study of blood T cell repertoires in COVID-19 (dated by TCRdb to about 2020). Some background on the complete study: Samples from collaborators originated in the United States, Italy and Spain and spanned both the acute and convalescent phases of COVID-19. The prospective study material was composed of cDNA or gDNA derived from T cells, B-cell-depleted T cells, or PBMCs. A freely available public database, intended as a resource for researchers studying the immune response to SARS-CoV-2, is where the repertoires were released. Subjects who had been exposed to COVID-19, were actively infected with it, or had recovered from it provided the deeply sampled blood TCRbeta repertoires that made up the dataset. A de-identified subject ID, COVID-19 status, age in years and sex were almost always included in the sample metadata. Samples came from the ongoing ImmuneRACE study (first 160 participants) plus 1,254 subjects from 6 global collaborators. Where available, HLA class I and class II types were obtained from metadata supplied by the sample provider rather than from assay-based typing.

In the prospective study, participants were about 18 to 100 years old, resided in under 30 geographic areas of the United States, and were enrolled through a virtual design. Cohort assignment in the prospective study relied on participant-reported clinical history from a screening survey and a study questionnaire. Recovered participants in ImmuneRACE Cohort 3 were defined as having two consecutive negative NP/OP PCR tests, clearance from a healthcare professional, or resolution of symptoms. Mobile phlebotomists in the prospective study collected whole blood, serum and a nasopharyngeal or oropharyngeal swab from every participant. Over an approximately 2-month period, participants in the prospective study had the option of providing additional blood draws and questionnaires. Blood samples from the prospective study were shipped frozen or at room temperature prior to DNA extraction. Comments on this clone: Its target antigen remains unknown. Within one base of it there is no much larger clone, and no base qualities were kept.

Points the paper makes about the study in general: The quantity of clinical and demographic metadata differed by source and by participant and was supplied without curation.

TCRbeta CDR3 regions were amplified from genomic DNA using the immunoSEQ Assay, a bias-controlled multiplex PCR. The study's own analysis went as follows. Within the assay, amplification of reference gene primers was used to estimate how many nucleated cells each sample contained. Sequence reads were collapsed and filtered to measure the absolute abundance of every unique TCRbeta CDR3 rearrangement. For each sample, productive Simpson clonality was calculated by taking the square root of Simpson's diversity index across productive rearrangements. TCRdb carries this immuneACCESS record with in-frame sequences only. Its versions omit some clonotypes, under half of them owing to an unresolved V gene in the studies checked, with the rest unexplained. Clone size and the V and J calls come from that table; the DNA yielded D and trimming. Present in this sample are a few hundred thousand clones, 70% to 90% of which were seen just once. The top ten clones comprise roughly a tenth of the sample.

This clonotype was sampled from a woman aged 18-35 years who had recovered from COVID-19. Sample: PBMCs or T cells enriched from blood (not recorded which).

In nucleotides, the sequence is TGCGCCAGCAGCCCCCGAGGGGGAACGAACACTGAAGCTTTCTTT. The encoded protein is CASSPRGGTNTEAFF. The chain is encoded by TRBV5-1 joined to TRBJ1-1; TRBD1 is a weak D gene call, 6 bases matching. From its cysteine to its phenylalanine, the CDR3 spans 15 amino acids. Only the CDR3 region is kept as DNA, spanning 45 bases read in frame from base 1. The V and J ends are trimmed by 4 bases and 1 base, leaving 14 bases between them. CDR1 and CDR2 are read off the germline V gene as SGHRS and YFSETQ.